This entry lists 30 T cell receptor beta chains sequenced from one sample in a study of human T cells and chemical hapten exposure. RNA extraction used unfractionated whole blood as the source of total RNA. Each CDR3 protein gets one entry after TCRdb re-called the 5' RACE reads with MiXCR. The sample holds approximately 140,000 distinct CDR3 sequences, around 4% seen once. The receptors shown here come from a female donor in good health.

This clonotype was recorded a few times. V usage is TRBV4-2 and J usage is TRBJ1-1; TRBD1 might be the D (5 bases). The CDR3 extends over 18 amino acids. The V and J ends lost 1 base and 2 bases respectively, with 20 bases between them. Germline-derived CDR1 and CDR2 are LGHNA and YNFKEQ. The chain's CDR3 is CASSQAGWQGERNTEAFF. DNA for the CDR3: TGTGCCAGCAGCCAAGCTGGATGGCAGGGCGAACGTAACACTGAAGCTTTCTTT.

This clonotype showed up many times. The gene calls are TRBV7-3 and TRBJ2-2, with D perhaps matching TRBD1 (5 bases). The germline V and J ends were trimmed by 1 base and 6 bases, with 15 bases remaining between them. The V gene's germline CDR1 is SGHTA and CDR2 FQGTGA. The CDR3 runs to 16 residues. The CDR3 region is CASSLIGQGNPGELFF. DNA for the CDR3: TGTGCCAGCAGCTTAATCGGTCAGGGAAACCCCGGGGAGCTGTTTTTT.

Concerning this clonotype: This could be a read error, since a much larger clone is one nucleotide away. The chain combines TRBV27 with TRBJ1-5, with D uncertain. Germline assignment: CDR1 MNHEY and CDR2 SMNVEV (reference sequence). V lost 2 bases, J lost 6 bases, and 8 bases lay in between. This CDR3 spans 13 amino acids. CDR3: CASSLSSAQPQHF. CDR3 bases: TGTGCCAGCAGTTTAAGCTCGGCTCAGCCCCAGCATTTT.

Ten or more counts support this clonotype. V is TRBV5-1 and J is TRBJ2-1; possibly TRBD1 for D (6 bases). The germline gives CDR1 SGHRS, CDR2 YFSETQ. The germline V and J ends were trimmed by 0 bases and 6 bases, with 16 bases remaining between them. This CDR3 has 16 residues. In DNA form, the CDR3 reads TGCGCCAGCAGCTTGGTGGCAGGGGAAAGTTCCAATGAGCAGTTCTTC. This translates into CASSLVAGESSNEQFF.

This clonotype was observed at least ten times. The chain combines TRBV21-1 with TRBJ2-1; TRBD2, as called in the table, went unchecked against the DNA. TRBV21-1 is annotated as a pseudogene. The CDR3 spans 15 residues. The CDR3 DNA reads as TGTGCCAGCAGCAAAAGGGCAGGTCCGTACAATGAGCAGTTCTTC. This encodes CASSKRAGPYNEQFF.

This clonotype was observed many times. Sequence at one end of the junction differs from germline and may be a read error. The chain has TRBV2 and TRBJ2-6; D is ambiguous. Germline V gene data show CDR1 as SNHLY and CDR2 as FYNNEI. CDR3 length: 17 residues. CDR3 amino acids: CASQLSDKISRANVLTF. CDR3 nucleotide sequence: TGTGCCAGCCAACTAAGTGATAAGATCTCTAGGGCCAACGTCCTGACTTTC.

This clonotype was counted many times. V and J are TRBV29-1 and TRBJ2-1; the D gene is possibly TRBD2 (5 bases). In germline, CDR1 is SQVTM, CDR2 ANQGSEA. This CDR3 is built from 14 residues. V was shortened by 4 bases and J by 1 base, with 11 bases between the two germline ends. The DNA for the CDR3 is TGCAGCGTTGTCGCGGGTTCTTCCTACAATGAGCAGTTCTTC. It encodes CSVVAGSSYNEQFF.

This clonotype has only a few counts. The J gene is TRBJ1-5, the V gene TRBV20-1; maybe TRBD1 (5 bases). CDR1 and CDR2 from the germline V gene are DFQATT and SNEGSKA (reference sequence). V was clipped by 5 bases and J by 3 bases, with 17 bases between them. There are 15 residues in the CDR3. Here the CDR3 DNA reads TGCAGTGCTGGGGGGGTAGTGGGGCTCAATCAGCCCCAGCATTTT. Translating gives CSAGGVVGLNQPQHF.

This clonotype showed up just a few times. CDR3 in DNA: TGTGCCAGCAGCCGACAAGTTTACAATGAGCAGTTCTTC. This codes for CASSRQVYNEQFF. The rearrangement uses TRBV14 and TRBJ2-1; D is ambiguous. This CDR3 is built from 13 residues. V lost 4 bases and J 4 bases, leaving 8 bases between the germline ends. Germline assignment: CDR1 SGHDN and CDR2 FVKESK.

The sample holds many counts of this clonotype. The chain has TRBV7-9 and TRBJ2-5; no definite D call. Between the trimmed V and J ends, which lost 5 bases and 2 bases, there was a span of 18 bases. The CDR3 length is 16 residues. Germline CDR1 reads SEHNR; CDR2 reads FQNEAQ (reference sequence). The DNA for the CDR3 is TGTGCCAGCAGCCGAATACAGTCCACTCAACAAGAGACCCAGTACTTC. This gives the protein CASSRIQSTQQETQYF.

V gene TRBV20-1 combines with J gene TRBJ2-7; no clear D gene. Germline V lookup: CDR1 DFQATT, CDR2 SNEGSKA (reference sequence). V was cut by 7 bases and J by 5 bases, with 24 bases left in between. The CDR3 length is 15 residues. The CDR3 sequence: CSVSKGQDPTDEQYF. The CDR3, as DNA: TGCAGTGTTTCAAAAGGCCAGGACCCTACCGACGAGCAGTACTTC.

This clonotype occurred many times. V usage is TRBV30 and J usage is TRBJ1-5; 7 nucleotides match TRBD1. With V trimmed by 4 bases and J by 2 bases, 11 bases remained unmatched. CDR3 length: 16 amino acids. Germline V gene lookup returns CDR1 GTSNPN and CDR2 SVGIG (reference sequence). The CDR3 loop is CAWTTGAGWGNQPQHF. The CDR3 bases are TGTGCCTGGACAACAGGGGCCGGGTGGGGCAATCAGCCCCAGCATTTT.

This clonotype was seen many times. The CDR3 spells CASSFGTSGETQYF. The CDR3 DNA is TGTGCCAGCAGTTTCGGGACTAGCGGGGAAACGCAGTATTTT. This chain joins TRBV2 and TRBJ2-3, with 13 bases fitting TRBD2. The CDR3 has 14 residues. The V and J ends lost 5 bases and 9 bases, in that order; junction bases with no gene match: 5. Germline CDR1 SNHLY, CDR2 FYNNEI. The full variable domain, its missing parts supplied by reference TRBV2 and TRBJ2-3, is EPEVTQTPSHQVTQMGQEVILRCVPISNHLYFYWYRQILGQKVEFLVSFYNNEISEKSEIFDDQFSVERPDGSNFTLKIRSTKLEDSAMYFCASSFGTSGETQYFGPGTRLTVL.

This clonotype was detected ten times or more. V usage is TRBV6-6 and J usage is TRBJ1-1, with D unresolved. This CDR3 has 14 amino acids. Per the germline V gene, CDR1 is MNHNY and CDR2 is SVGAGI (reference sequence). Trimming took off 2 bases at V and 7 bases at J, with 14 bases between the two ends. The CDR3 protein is CASSYPGEADEAFF. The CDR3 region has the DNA TGTGCCAGCAGTTACCCTGGGGAGGCAGATGAAGCTTTCTTT.

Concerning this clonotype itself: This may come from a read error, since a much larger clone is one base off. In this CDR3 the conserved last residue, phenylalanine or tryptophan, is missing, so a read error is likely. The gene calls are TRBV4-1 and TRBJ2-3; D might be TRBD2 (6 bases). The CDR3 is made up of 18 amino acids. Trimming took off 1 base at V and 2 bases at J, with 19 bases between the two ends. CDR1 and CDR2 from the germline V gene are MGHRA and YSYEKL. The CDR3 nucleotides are TGCGCCAGCAGCCAAGCAGGGTGGCGGGGCGCTGTCACAGATACGCAGTATCTT. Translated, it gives CASSQAGWRGAVTDTQYL.

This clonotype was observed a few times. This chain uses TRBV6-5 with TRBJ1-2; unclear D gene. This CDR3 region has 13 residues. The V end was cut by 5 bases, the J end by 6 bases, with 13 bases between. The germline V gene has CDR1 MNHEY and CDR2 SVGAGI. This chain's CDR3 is CASSAGSSDGYTF. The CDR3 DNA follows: TGTGCCAGCAGTGCTGGAAGTTCCGATGGCTACACCTTC.

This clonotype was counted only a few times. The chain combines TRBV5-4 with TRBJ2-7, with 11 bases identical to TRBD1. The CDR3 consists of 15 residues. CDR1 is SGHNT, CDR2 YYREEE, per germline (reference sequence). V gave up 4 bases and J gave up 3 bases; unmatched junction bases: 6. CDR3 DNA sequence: TGTGCCAGCAGCATGGGGGACAGGGGGTTCTACGAGCAGTACTTC. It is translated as CASSMGDRGFYEQYF. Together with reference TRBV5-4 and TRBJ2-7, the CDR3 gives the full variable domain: ETGVTQSPTHLIKTRGQQVTLRCSSQSGHNTVSWYQQALGQGPQFIFQYYREEENGRGNFPPRFSGLQFPNYSSELNVNALELDDSALYLCASSMGDRGFYEQYFGPGTRLTVT.

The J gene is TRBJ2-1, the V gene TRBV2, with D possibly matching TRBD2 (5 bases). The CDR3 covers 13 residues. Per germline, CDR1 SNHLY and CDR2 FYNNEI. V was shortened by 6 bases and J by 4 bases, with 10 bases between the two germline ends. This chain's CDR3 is CASRRADYNEQFF. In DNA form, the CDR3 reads TGTGCCAGCAGGAGGGCAGATTACAATGAGCAGTTCTTC.

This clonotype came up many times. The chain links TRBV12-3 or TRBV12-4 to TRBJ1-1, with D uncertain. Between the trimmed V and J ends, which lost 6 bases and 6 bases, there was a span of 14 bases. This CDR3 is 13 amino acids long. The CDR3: CASRIDVHAEAFF. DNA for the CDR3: TGTGCCAGCAGGATTGACGTCCACGCTGAAGCTTTCTTT.

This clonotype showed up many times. CDR3 loop: CASSLGQNTEAFF. CDR3 bases: TGTGCCAGCAGTTTAGGACAGAACACTGAAGCTTTCTTT. The chain employs TRBV12-3 or TRBV12-4 and TRBJ1-1; D uncertain. CDR3 length equals 13 residues. V lost 1 base, J lost 1 base, and 4 bases lay in between.

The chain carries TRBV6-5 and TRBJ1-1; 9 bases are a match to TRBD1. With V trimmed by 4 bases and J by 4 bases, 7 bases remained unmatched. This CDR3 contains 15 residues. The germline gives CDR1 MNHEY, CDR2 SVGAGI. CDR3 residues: CASSLTRQGVTEAFF. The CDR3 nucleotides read TGTGCCAGCAGTTTGACCAGACAGGGGGTCACTGAAGCTTTCTTT.

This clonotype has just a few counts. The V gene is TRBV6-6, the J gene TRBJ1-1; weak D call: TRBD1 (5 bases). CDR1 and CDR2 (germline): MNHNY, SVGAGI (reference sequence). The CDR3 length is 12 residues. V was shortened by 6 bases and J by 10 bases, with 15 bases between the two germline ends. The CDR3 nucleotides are TGTGCCAGCAGACCGGAGGGGCTGGGAGCTTTCTTT. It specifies CASRPEGLGAFF.

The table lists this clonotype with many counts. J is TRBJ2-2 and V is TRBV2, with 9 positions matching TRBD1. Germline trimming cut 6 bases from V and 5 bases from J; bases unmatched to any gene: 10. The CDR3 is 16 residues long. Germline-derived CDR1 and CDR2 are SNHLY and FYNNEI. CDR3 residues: CASSAGQGKGTGELFF. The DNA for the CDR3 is TGTGCCAGCAGCGCGGGACAGGGCAAGGGGACCGGGGAGCTGTTTTTT.

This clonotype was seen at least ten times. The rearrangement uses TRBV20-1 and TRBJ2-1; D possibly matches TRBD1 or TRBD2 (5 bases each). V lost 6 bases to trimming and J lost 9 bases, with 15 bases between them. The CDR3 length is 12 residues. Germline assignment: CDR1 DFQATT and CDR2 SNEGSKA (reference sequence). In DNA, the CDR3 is TGCAGTGCGGACGACAGCCGGGGTGAGCAGTTCTTC. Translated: CSADDSRGEQFF.

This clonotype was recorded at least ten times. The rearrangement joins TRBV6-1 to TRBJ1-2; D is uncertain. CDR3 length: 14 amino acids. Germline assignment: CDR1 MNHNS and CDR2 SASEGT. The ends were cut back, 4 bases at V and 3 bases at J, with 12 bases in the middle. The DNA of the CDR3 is TGTGCCAGCAGTGTATCTAGGAGCGACTATGGCTACACCTTC. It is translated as CASSVSRSDYGYTF.

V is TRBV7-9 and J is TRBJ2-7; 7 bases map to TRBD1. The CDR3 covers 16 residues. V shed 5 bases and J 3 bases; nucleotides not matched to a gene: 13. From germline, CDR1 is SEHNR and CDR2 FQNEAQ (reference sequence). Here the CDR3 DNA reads TGTGCCAGCAGCCCTATCTCCGGGACAGATAGCTACGAGCAGTACTTC. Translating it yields CASSPISGTDSYEQYF.

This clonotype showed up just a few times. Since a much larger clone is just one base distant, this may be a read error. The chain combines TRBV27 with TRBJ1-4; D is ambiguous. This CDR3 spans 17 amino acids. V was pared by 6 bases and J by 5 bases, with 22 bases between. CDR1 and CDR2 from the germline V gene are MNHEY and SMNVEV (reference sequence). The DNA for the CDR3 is TGTGCCAGCAGCCTTCTTGGACCCTGCTCCGGGAATGAAAAACTGTTTTTT. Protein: CASSLLGPCSGNEKLFF.

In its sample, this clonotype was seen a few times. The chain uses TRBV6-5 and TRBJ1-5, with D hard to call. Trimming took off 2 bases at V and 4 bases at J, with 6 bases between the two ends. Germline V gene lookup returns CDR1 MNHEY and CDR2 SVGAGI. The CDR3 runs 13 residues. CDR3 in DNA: TGTGCCAGCAGTTACGACGGGAATCAGCCCCAGCATTTT. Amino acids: CASSYDGNQPQHF.

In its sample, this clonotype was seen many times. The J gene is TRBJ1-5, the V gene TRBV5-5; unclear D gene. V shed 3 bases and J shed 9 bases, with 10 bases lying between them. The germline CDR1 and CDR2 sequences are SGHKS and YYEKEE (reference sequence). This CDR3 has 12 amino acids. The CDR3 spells CASSSDPGPQHF. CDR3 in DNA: TGTGCCAGCAGCTCCGACCCTGGGCCCCAGCATTTT.

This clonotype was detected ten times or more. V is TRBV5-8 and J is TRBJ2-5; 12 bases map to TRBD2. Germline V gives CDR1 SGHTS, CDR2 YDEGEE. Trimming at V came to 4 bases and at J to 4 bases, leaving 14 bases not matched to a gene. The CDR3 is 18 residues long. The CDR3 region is CASSPGLAGSSYSETQYF. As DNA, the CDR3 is TGTGCCAGCAGCCCCGGACTAGCGGGGTCTTCGTACTCAGAGACCCAGTACTTC.